A selection of T cell receptor beta chains follows, all from one sample in a study of long-term antiretroviral therapy in people with HIV. Method: immunoSEQ multiplex PCR; TCRdb's copy keeps in-frame clones and lacks some. The sample has some 24,000 clones; 81% are singletons. The sequences come from unsorted PBMCs, collected at the start of antiretroviral therapy, before treatment. The source of these receptors is a young woman with HIV. The CDR3 runs from the conserved cysteine through the conserved F or W. D genes are given only for firm matches. Part of the rows lack a size; the others show once, few, many or a class for expanded clones.

NA	NA	TRBV19	TRBJ1-5	CASSEGRGDQPQHF	TGTGCCAGTAGTGAGGGCAGGGGAGATCAGCCCCAGCATTTT
NA	NA	TRBV19	TRBJ1-2	CASSPPNRYGYTF	TGTGCCAGTAGTCCCCCCAACCGCTATGGCTACACCTTC
few	NA	TRBV9	TRBJ1-6	CASNQGGNSPLHF	TGTGCCAGCAACCAGGGCGGTAATTCACCCCTCCACTTT
NA	NA	TRBV27	TRBJ2-2	CASSGGTLGELFF	TGTGCCAGCAGTGGCGGGACTCTCGGGGAGCTGTTTTTT
NA	TRBD2	TRBV30	TRBJ2-1	CAWSPGLAGVNEQFF	TGTGCCTGGAGTCCGGGACTAGCGGGAGTTAATGAGCAGTTCTTC
NA	TRBD1	TRBV5-4	TRBJ1-2	CASSLQGGDYGYTF	TGTGCCAGCAGCTTGCAAGGGGGCGACTATGGCTACACCTTC
NA	NA	TRBV10-2	TRBJ1-5	CASSGGGSNQPQHF	TGCGCCAGCAGTGGGGGGGGTAGCAATCAGCCCCAGCATTTT
NA	NA	TRBV7-2	TRBJ2-7	CASSFDTYEQYF	TGTGCCAGCAGCTTCGATACCTACGAGCAGTACTTC
NA	NA	TRBV7-9	TRBJ2-7	CASMGDSFYEQYF	TGTGCCAGCATGGGGGACTCCTTCTACGAGCAGTACTTC
NA	TRBD1	TRBV28	TRBJ1-1	CASSLRQGATGAFF	TGTGCCAGCAGTTTACGGCAGGGGGCGACGGGAGCTTTCTTT
NA	NA	TRBV9	TRBJ2-3	CASSVATADTQYF	TGTGCCAGCAGCGTAGCAACAGCCGATACGCAGTATTTT
NA	TRBD1	TRBV28	TRBJ2-7	CASSERQGAYEQYF	TGTGCCAGCAGCGAAAGACAGGGCGCGTACGAGCAGTACTTC
few	NA	TRBV6-5	TRBJ2-7	CASSNQYEQYF	TGTGCCAGCAGTAACCAGTACGAGCAGTACTTC
NA	NA	TRBV19	TRBJ1-3	CASSILRDYSGNTIYF	TGTGCCAGTAGTATTCTGAGAGACTACTCTGGAAACACCATATATTTT
NA	NA	TRBV4-2	TRBJ1-3	CASSPDFGNTIYF	TGTGCCAGCAGCCCTGACTTTGGAAACACCATATATTTT
few	TRBD1	TRBV14	TRBJ2-7	CASSYRTGAAYEQYF	TGTGCCAGCAGCTACAGGACAGGGGCGGCCTACGAGCAGTACTTC
NA	TRBD2	TRBV30	TRBJ2-1	CAWSSGDPAGGNEQFF	TGTGCCTGGAGTTCAGGGGACCCCGCGGGAGGGAATGAGCAGTTCTTC
NA	NA	TRBV19	TRBJ1-5	CASEGGSEPQHF	TGTGCCAGTGAGGGAGGCTCTGAGCCCCAGCATTTT
NA	NA	TRBV7-9	TRBJ2-7	CASSNARGEQYF	TGTGCCAGCAGCAACGCTCGAGGCGAGCAGTACTTC
NA	NA	TRBV10-3	TRBJ1-5	CAISGSSNQPQHF	TGTGCCATCAGTGGATCCAGCAATCAGCCCCAGCATTTT
NA	NA	TRBV2	TRBJ1-1	CASSYGNTEAFF	TGTGCCAGCAGTTACGGCAACACTGAAGCTTTCTTT